This TCR beta chain emerged from a study of Graves' ophthalmopathy and Graves' hyperthyroidism. Study-wide findings and caveats: Among expanded thyroid clonotypes above 0.001 frequency, most also occurred in blood.

Exclusion covered patients with other autoimmune diseases or uncontrolled infections (as well as pregnancy or lactation). Scientists amplified the TCR beta CDR3 regions from RNA transcripts. A first-round RT-PCR used HTBI primers, followed by a second-round multiplex PCR. One entry per CDR3 protein, called by TCRdb with MiXCR from the multiplex PCR reads. The sample contains 600,000 to 950,000 distinct CDR3 sequences, roughly two fifths of which appear only once. A remark on this clonotype: The antigen is not known.

Germline values: CDR1 SNHLY, CDR2 FYNNEI. The CDR3 sequence is 16 residues long. V shed 6 bases and J 5 bases; nucleotides not matched to a gene: 13. The chain uses TRBV2 and TRBJ2-7; 10 bases align to TRBD1. The sample taken for sequencing was peripheral blood. The source is an adult man with Graves' ophthalmopathy. Here the CDR3 reads CASRHYGTGDRNEQYF. The DNA for the CDR3 is TGTGCCAGCAGACACTATGGGACAGGGGATAGGAACGAGCAGTACTTC.